The 31 T cell receptor beta chains given below trace back to one sample, sequenced in a study of Ad26.COV2.S vaccination and SARS-CoV-2 variants (dated by TCRdb to 2020 to 2023). Libraries came from the immunoSEQ multiplex PCR assay. The table was pulled from immuneACCESS by TCRdb, which kept in-frame rearrangements only. Such tables lose some clones; where checked, under half of the loss comes from unresolved V genes, and the rest has no known cause. The sample table shows around 300,000 clones, and 85% to 90% are seen once. 5% to 6.5% of the sample lies in the top ten. Interpreted using the paper, the treatment or condition label stands for: some 19 received Ad26.COV2.S at low or high dose, single or two shots; five or six received placebo; per-sample allocation not given. Repertoires of vaccine and placebo recipients were sequenced from samples taken on day 63 after the first injection. The starting material was peripheral blood, obtained in a trial of Ad26.COV2.S vaccine versus placebo. These receptors came from a person between 18 and 65 years old who received the Ad26.COV2.S COVID-19 vaccine or a placebo.

V and J are TRBV6-6 and TRBJ2-1; TRBD1 agrees at 7 bases. The germline CDR1 and CDR2 sequences are MNHNY and SVGAGI (reference sequence). With 5 bases clipped from V and 4 bases from J, the junction kept 5 bases outside the gene matches. The CDR3 covers 14 residues. CDR3 amino acids: CASSPQGQYNEQFF. The CDR3 DNA sequence: TGTGCCAGCAGTCCTCAGGGACAGTACAATGAGCAGTTCTTC.

The V call is TRBV15, the J call TRBJ2-2; 9 bases match TRBD1. The germline gives CDR1 LNHNV, CDR2 YYDKDF (reference sequence). V gave up 2 bases and J gave up 4 bases; unmatched junction bases: 5. This CDR3 has 16 residues. As DNA, the CDR3 is TGTGCCACCAGCAGATTACAGGGGGCGGCCACCGGGGAGCTGTTTTTT. Translation gives CATSRLQGAATGELFF.

The V and J genes are TRBV7-3 and TRBJ2-1, with D possibly being TRBD2 (6 bases). CDR1 is SGHTA, CDR2 FQGTGA, per germline. The CDR3 sequence is 15 residues long. V was pared by 8 bases and J by 3 bases, with 17 bases between. CDR3 in amino acids: CASAPSGLLYNEQFF. As DNA, the CDR3 is TGTGCCAGCGCCCCCTCGGGACTTCTCTACAATGAGCAGTTCTTC. The full variable domain, in which reference TRBV7-3 and TRBJ2-1 provide the parts outside the CDR3, is GAGVSQTPSNKVTEKGKYVELRCDPISGHTALYWYRQSLGQGPEFLIYFQGTGAADDSGLPNDRFFAVRPEGSVSTLKIQRTERGDSAVYLCASAPSGLLYNEQFFGPGTRLTVL.

The chain recombines TRBV28 with TRBJ2-7, with 13 bases aligning to TRBD2. Germline V gene lookup returns CDR1 MDHEN and CDR2 SYDVKM. V was pared by 8 bases and J by 0 bases, with 7 bases of the junction left unmatched. This CDR3 region has 16 residues. CDR3 sequence: CASRLAGGQSSYEQYF. The CDR3 DNA follows: TGTGCCAGCCGACTAGCGGGGGGCCAAAGCTCCTACGAGCAGTACTTC.

This chain joins TRBV18 and TRBJ2-1, with D possibly TRBD2 on 6 matching bases. V lost 3 bases to trimming and J lost 6 bases, with 18 bases between them. Germline V gives CDR1 KGHSH, CDR2 LQKENI. This CDR3 is built from 16 residues. CDR3 residues: CASSPTGLTVGNEQFF. The CDR3 region has the DNA TGTGCCAGCTCACCGACCGGACTAACAGTTGGCAATGAGCAGTTCTTC.

The chain recombines TRBV5-6 with TRBJ2-1, with 7 bases aligning to TRBD2. The CDR3 has 16 amino acids. Per germline, CDR1 SGHDT and CDR2 YYEEEE. V shed 0 bases, J shed 4 bases, and the junction held 7 bases outside the gene matches. The CDR3 spells CASSLGTWGLYNEQFF. The CDR3 nucleotides read TGTGCCAGCAGCTTGGGTACCTGGGGACTATACAATGAGCAGTTCTTC. Based on the CDR3 plus reference TRBV5-6 and TRBJ2-1, the full variable domain is DAGVTQSPTHLIKTRGQQVTLRCSPKSGHDTVSWYQQALGQGPQFIFQYYEEEERQRGNFPDRFSGHQFPNYSSELNVNALLLGDSALYLCASSLGTWGLYNEQFFGPGTRLTVL.

Only one count was recorded for this clone. V gene TRBV6-6 combines with J gene TRBJ1-4; perhaps TRBD1 as D (5 bases). There are 15 residues in the CDR3. The V end lost 5 bases, the J end lost 5 bases, and 15 bases lay between the germline ends. Germline V gene sequence: CDR1 MNHNY, CDR2 SVGAGI (reference sequence). The CDR3 here is CASSARQKRNEKLFF. Here the CDR3 DNA reads TGTGCCAGCAGTGCACGACAGAAGAGAAATGAAAAACTGTTTTTT.

This chain links TRBV18 with TRBJ2-5, with D perhaps TRBD1 or TRBD2 (5 bases each). This CDR3 has 15 amino acids. The germline gives CDR1 KGHSH, CDR2 LQKENI. The germline V and J ends were trimmed by 3 bases and 1 base, with 12 bases remaining between them. The CDR3 nucleotides are TGTGCCAGCTCACCCGGCGAGGGGCGCCAAGAGACCCAGTACTTC. Encoded protein: CASSPGEGRQETQYF.

The CDR3 sequence: CASSVDLAGLQYF. The CDR3 bases are TGTGCCAGCAGCGTCGATCTAGCGGGGTTACAGTACTTC. The rearrangement joins TRBV9 to TRBJ2-7, with 9 bases fitting TRBD2. CDR1 and CDR2 from the germline V gene are SGDLS and YYNGEE. The V and J ends lost 2 bases and 10 bases, in that order; junction bases with no gene match: 7. The CDR3 contains 13 residues.

The CDR3 spells CASSDGNGGLNEQFF. Written as DNA, the CDR3 is TGTGCCAGCAGTGATGGTAATGGAGGCCTCAATGAGCAGTTCTTC. The rearrangement links TRBV6-4 to TRBJ2-1; D possibly corresponds to TRBD2 (5 bases). The CDR3 has 15 residues. Germline loops: CDR1 MRHNA, CDR2 SNTAGT. V lost 3 bases and J lost 6, with 15 bases in between.

Worth noting for this clone: Mismatch with germline at one junction end may stem from a read error. The gene calls are TRBV4-1 and TRBJ2-1; D gene unclear. This CDR3 has 14 amino acids. Germline lookup yields CDR1 MGHRA and CDR2 YSYEKL. This CDR3 reads CASSQEWVGREQFF. In DNA form, the CDR3 reads TGCGCCAGCAGTCAAGAATGGGTTGGCCGTGAGCAGTTCTTC.

A few counts support this clone. This chain links TRBV11-2 with TRBJ2-5; 13 bases agree with TRBD2. Germline assignment: CDR1 SGHAT and CDR2 FQNNGV. The CDR3 loop spans 17 amino acids. V shed 0 bases and J 6 bases; nucleotides not matched to a gene: 7. CDR3 nucleotides: TGTGCCAGCAGCTTAGATGGGGTGGGACTAGCGGGAAAGACCCAGTACTTC. This encodes CASSLDGVGLAGKTQYF.

V gene TRBV11-2 combines with J gene TRBJ2-7; D remains unclear. The CDR3 covers 10 residues. Trimming removed 5 bases from V and 6 bases from J, with 5 bases in between. Germline V gene sequence: CDR1 SGHAT, CDR2 FQNNGV. The CDR3 region has the DNA TGTGCCAGCAGCCTCCTCGAGCAGTACTTC. Residues: CASSLLEQYF.

V usage is TRBV27 and J usage is TRBJ2-1, with 9 bases aligning to TRBD1. Germline V lookup: CDR1 MNHEY, CDR2 SMNVEV (reference sequence). The CDR3 extends over 15 amino acids. The ends lost 6 bases at V and 7 bases at J; junction bases unmatched: 10. CDR3 sequence (DNA): TGTGCCAGCAGACAACAACAGGGGGCAGGGAATGAGCAGTTCTTC. Translation gives CASRQQQGAGNEQFF.

The genes are TRBV7-9 and TRBJ1-1; D gene ambiguous. V was pared by 1 base and J by 5 bases, with 8 bases between. CDR1 and CDR2 (germline): SEHNR, FQNEAQ (reference sequence). The CDR3 extends over 13 amino acids. CDR3 sequence reads: CASSLGLGTEAFF. The CDR3 DNA is TGTGCCAGCAGCTTAGGTTTGGGAACTGAAGCTTTCTTT.

The chain links TRBV5-1 to TRBJ2-5, with 9 bases lining up with TRBD1. Germline lookup yields CDR1 SGHRS and CDR2 YFSETQ. CDR3 size: 15 residues. Unmatched junction bases numbered 7, after V lost 2 bases and J lost 5 bases. The CDR3 DNA is TGCGCCAGCAGCTTTCGGGACAGGGATGTGGAGACCCAGTACTTC. Protein sequence: CASSFRDRDVETQYF.

V is TRBV7-9 and J is TRBJ2-5, with TRBD1 matching over 9 bases. V trimming: 5 bases; J trimming: 3 bases; junction bases outside the gene matches: 1. The CDR3 has 13 amino acids. Germline CDR1 and CDR2: SEHNR and FQNEAQ (reference sequence). The CDR3 nucleotides read TGTGCCAGCAGCGACAGGGGGGAAGAGACCCAGTACTTC. It specifies CASSDRGEETQYF.

The chain is built from TRBV27 and TRBJ1-4; D uncertain. The CDR3 runs to 15 residues. Trimming took off 2 bases at V and 4 bases at J, with 11 bases between the two ends. Germline CDR1 is MNHEY and CDR2 is SMNVEV (reference sequence). The CDR3 sequence: CASSLQPGINEKLFF. The DNA of the CDR3 is TGTGCCAGCAGTTTACAACCGGGTATTAATGAAAAACTGTTTTTT.

This clone came up once. The chain is built from TRBV7-2 and TRBJ2-1; no definite D call. The CDR3 has 14 amino acids. CDR1 is SGHTA, CDR2 FQGNSA, per germline. Trimming took off 3 bases at V and 8 bases at J, with 14 bases between the two ends. The chain's CDR3 is CASSFRHQPYEQFF. The CDR3 nucleotides are TGTGCCAGCAGCTTTCGTCATCAGCCATATGAGCAGTTCTTC.

The chain couples TRBV19 to TRBJ1-4; 8 bases map to TRBD1. The germline CDR1 and CDR2 sequences are LNHDA and SQIVND (reference sequence). Trimming at V came to 5 bases and at J to 2 bases, leaving 7 bases not matched to a gene. The CDR3 length is 16 residues. For the CDR3, the DNA is TGTGCCAGTAGTCAACAAACAGGGGGTACTAATGAAAAACTGTTTTTT. Protein sequence: CASSQQTGGTNEKLFF.

The CDR3 nucleotides read TGTGCCAGCAGCTTGTATAATGGAAACACCATATATTTT. Translation gives CASSLYNGNTIYF. The chain joins TRBV5-5 to TRBJ1-3; D is ambiguous. The germline gives CDR1 SGHKS, CDR2 YYEKEE (reference sequence). The CDR3 consists of 13 residues. V was clipped by 1 base and J by 3 bases, with 5 bases between them.

This clone has just one count. The chain couples TRBV19 to TRBJ1-1, with 8 bases matching TRBD1. Germline V gene lookup returns CDR1 LNHDA and CDR2 SQIVND (reference sequence). The CDR3 contains 14 residues. The V and J ends lost 5 bases and 6 bases, in that order; junction bases with no gene match: 8. The CDR3 spells CASSGRTGLAEAFF. CDR3 nucleotides: TGTGCCAGTAGTGGCCGGACAGGGTTGGCTGAAGCTTTCTTT.

The gene calls are TRBV15 and TRBJ2-2; 7 nucleotides line up with TRBD2. The CDR3 has 16 amino acids. The germline V gene has CDR1 LNHNV and CDR2 YYDKDF (reference sequence). J was trimmed by 3 bases and V by 3 bases; bases with no gene match: 7. Written as DNA, the CDR3 is TGTGCCACCAGCAGGGGGGGGAGTTCCCACACCGGGGAGCTGTTTTTT. Translated: CATSRGGSSHTGELFF.

The chain carries TRBV5-1 and TRBJ1-1; D is uncertain. Germline-derived CDR1 and CDR2 are SGHRS and YFSETQ. The CDR3 has 16 residues. The V gene lost 0 bases and the J gene lost 1 base, with 13 bases spanning the gap. The DNA of the CDR3 is TGCGCCAGCAGCTTGGTCCCCATGGCAAAGAACACTGAAGCTTTCTTT. Amino acid sequence: CASSLVPMAKNTEAFF.

This chain uses TRBV11-1 with TRBJ2-1; the D gene could be TRBD1 or TRBD2 (6 bases each). Germline CDR1 is SGHAT and CDR2 is FQDESV (reference sequence). The CDR3 is 12 amino acids. V lost 9 bases, J lost 7 bases, and 13 bases lay in between. Here the CDR3 reads CASLGGRNEQFF. CDR3 nucleotides: TGTGCCAGTCTCGGGGGCAGGAATGAGCAGTTCTTC.

The chain has TRBV9 and TRBJ2-5, with a tentative D call TRBD2 (6 bases). This CDR3 region has 15 residues. The V end lost 2 bases, the J end lost 7 bases, and 18 bases lay between the germline ends. The germline gives CDR1 SGDLS, CDR2 YYNGEE. The chain's CDR3 is CASSVLAGLPATQYF. CDR3 DNA: TGTGCCAGCAGCGTTCTAGCTGGACTACCAGCGACCCAGTACTTC.

The J gene is TRBJ1-2, the V gene TRBV6-5, with 9 nucleotides matching TRBD1. This CDR3 is 16 amino acids long. Trimming at V came to 0 bases and at J to 4 bases, leaving 6 bases not matched to a gene. CDR1 MNHEY and CDR2 SVGAGI come from the germline V gene. DNA for the CDR3: TGTGCCAGCAGTTACTCGGACAGGGGTTGGGGCTATGGCTACACCTTC. Residues: CASSYSDRGWGYGYTF.

The chain couples TRBV4-3 to TRBJ1-1, with D unclear. Trimming cost V 3 bases and J 7 bases, with 12 bases left between them. The CDR3 has 13 residues. Germline CDR1 is LGHNA and CDR2 is YSLEER. The CDR3 nucleotides are TGCGCCAGCAGCCACTCCGTAGGAGTTGAAGCTTTCTTT. Translated: CASSHSVGVEAFF.

The V gene is TRBV3-1 (or the pseudogene TRBV3-2), the J gene TRBJ2-1; 8 nucleotides match TRBD2. The CDR3 spans 15 residues. Per the germline V gene, CDR1 is LGHDT and CDR2 is YNNKEL (reference sequence). Trimming cost V 8 bases and J 0 bases; bases outside gene matches: 6. The CDR3 spells CASRVAGSSYNEQFF. The CDR3 coding sequence is TGTGCCAGCCGTGTAGCGGGGAGCTCCTACAATGAGCAGTTCTTC.

The chain combines TRBV18 with TRBJ1-2; TRBD1 is a possible D gene (5 bases). Trimming stripped 2 bases from V and 4 bases from J, with 11 bases between. CDR3 length: 14 residues. In germline, CDR1 is KGHSH, CDR2 LQKENI. The CDR3, as DNA: TGTGCCAGCTCACCAATAACGGGGACCTATGGCTACACCTTC. Its translation: CASSPITGTYGYTF.

V usage is TRBV10-3 and J usage is TRBJ2-5, with D possibly TRBD1 on 8 matching bases. This CDR3 comprises 16 residues. V was shortened by 3 bases and J by 4 bases, with 18 bases between the two germline ends. The germline V gene encodes CDR1 ENHRY and CDR2 SYGVKD. The CDR3 loop reads CAISDGWTGRGETQYF. The CDR3 region has the DNA TGTGCCATCAGTGACGGATGGACAGGGAGGGGAGAGACCCAGTACTTC.